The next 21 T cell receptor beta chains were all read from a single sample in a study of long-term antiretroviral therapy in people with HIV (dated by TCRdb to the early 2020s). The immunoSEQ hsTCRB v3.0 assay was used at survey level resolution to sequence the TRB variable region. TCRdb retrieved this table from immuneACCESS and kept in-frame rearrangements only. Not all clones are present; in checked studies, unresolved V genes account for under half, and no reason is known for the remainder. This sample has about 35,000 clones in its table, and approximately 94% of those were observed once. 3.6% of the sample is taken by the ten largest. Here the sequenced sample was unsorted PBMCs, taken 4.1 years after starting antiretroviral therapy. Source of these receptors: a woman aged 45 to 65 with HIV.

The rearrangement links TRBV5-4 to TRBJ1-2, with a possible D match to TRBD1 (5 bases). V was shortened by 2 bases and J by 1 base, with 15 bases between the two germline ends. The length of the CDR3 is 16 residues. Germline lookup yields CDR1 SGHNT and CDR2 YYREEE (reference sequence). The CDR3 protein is CASSFRGRDINYGYTF. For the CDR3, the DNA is TGTGCCAGCAGCTTCCGAGGCAGGGATATTAACTATGGCTACACCTTC.

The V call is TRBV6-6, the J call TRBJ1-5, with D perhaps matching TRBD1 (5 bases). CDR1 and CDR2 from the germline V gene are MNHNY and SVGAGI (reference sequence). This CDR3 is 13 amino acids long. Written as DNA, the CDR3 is TGTGTATGTCGGTCGGGGGACAATCAGCCCCAGCATTTT. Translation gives CVCRSGDNQPQHF.

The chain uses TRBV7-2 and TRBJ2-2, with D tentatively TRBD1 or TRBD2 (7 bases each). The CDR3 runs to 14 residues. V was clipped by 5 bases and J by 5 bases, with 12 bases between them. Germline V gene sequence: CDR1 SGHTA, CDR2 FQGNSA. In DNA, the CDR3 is TGTGCCAGCAGCCAGGGGGGGGGTACCGGGGAGCTGTTTTTT. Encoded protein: CASSQGGGTGELFF.

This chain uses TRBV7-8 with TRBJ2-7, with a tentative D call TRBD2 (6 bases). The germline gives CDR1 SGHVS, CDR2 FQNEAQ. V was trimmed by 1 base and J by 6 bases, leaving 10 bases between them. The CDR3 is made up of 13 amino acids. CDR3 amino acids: CASSLDGTPEQYF. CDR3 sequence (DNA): TGTGCCAGCAGCTTAGACGGGACTCCCGAGCAGTACTTC.

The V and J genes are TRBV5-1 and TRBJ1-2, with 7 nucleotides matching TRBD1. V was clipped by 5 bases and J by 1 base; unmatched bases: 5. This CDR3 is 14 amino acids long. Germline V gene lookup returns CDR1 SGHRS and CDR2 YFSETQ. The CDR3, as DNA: TGCGCCAGCAGAAGAACAGGGGATAACTATGGCTACACCTTC. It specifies CASRRTGDNYGYTF.

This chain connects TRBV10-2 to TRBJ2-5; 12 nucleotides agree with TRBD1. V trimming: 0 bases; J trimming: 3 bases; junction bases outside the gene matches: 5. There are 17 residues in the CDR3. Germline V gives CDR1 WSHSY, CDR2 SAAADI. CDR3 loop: CASSESTGTGGEETQYF. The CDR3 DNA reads TGCGCCAGCAGTGAGTCGACCGGGACAGGGGGCGAAGAGACCCAGTACTTC.

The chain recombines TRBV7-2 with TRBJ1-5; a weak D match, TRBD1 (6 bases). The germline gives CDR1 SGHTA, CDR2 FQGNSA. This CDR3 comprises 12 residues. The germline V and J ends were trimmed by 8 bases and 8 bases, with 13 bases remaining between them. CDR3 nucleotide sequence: TGTGCCAGCGGTAACAGGGAGAAGCCCCAGCATTTT. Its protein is CASGNREKPQHF.

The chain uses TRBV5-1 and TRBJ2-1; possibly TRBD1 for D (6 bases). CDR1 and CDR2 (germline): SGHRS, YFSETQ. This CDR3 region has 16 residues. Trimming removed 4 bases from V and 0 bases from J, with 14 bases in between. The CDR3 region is CASSLQGTSSYNEQFF. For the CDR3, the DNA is TGCGCCAGCAGCCTACAGGGTACTAGCTCCTACAATGAGCAGTTCTTC.

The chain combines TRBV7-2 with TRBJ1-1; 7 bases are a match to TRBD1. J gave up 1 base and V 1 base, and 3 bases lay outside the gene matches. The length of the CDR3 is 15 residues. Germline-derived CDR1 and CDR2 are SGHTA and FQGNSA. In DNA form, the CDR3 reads TGTGCCAGCAGCTTAGAGGGGGCGTGGAACACTGAAGCTTTCTTT. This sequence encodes CASSLEGAWNTEAFF.

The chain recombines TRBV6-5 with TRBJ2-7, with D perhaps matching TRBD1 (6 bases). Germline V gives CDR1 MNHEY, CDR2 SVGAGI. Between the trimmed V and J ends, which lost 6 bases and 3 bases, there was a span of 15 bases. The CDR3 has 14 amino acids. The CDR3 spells CASSPQTGNYEQYF. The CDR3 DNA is TGTGCCAGCAGCCCCCAAACAGGGAACTACGAGCAGTACTTC.

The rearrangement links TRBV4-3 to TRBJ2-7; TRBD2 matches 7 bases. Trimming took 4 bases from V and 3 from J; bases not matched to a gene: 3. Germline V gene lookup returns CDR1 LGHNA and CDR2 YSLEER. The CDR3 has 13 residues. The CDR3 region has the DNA TGCGCCAGCAGCCGGGACTACGACTACGAGCAGTACTTC. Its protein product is CASSRDYDYEQYF.

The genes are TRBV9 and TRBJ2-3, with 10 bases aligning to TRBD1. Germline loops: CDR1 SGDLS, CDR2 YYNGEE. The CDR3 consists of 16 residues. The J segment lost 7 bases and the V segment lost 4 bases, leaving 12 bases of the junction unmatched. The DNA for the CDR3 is TGTGCCAGCAGCAAAGGACAGGGGGGAATCCTTTATACGCAGTATTTT. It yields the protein CASSKGQGGILYTQYF.

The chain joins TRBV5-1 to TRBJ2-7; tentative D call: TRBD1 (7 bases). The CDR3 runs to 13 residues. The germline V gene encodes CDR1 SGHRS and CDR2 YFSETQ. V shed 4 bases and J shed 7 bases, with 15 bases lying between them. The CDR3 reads CASSITGAGEQYF. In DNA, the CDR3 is TGCGCCAGCAGCATCACAGGGGCGGGGGAGCAGTACTTC.

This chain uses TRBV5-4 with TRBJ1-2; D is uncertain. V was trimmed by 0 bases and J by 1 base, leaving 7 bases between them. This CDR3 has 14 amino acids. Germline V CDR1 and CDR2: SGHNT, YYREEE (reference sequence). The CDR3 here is CASSLGQSNYGYTF. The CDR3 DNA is TGTGCCAGCAGCTTGGGTCAGAGTAACTATGGCTACACCTTC. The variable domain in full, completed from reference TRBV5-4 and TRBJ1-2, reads ETGVTQSPTHLIKTRGQQVTLRCSSQSGHNTVSWYQQALGQGPQFIFQYYREEENGRGNFPPRFSGLQFPNYSSELNVNALELDDSALYLCASSLGQSNYGYTFGSGTRLTVV.

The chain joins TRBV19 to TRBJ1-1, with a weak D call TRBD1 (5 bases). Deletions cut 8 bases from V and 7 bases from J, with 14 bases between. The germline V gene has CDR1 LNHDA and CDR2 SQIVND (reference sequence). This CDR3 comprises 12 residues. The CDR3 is CASSGRDGEAFF. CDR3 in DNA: TGTGCCAGTTCCGGCCGGGACGGTGAAGCTTTCTTT.

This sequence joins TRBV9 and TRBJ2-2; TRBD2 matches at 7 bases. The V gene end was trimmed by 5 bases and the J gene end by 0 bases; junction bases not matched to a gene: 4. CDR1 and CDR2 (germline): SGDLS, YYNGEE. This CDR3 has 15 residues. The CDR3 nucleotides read TGTGCCAGCAGATCCGGGACTACGAACACCGGGGAGCTGTTTTTT. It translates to CASRSGTTNTGELFF.

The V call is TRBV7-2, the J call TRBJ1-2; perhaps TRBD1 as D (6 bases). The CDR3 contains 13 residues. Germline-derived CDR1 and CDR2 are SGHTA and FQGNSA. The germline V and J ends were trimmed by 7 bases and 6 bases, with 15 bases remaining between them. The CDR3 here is CASNGRGSNGYTF. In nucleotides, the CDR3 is TGTGCCAGCAATGGCAGGGGATCGAATGGCTACACCTTC.

The CDR3 here is CASSSPDRAYGYTF. The CDR3 bases are TGTGCCAGCAGCTCGCCGGACAGGGCCTATGGCTACACCTTC. The rearrangement uses TRBV7-9 and TRBJ1-2; TRBD1 aligns across 8 bases. With V trimmed by 4 bases and J by 4 bases, 5 bases remained unmatched. This CDR3 contains 14 residues. CDR1 is SEHNR, CDR2 FQNEAQ, per germline (reference sequence). Full variable domain (outside the CDR3, taken from reference TRBV7-9 and TRBJ1-2): DTGVSQNPRHKITKRGQNVTFRCDPISEHNRLYWYRQTLGQGPEFLTYFQNEAQLEKSRLLSDRFSAERPKGSFSTLEIQRTEQGDSAMYLCASSSPDRAYGYTFGSGTRLTVV.

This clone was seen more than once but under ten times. The CDR3 sequence: CASSSQGNTGELFF. The CDR3 DNA reads as TGTGCCAGCAGCTCTCAGGGAAACACCGGGGAGCTGTTTTTT. The chain recombines TRBV9 with TRBJ2-2, with D possibly TRBD1 on 5 matching bases. The V end lost 4 bases, the J end lost 2 bases, and 9 bases lay between the germline ends. The CDR3 contains 14 residues. The germline gives CDR1 SGDLS, CDR2 YYNGEE.

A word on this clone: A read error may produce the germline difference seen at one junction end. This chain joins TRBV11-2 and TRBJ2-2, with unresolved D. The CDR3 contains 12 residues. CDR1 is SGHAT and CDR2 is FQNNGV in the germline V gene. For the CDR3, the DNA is TGTGCCAGCAGCCGAAACAGCGGGGAGCTGTTTTTT. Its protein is CASSRNSGELFF.

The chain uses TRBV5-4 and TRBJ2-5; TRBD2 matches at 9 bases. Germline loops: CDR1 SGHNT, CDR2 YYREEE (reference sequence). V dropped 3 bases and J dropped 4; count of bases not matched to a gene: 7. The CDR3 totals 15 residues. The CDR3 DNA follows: TGTGCCAGCAGCTGGCGCCTTAGCGGGGGAGAGACCCAGTACTTC. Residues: CASSWRLSGGETQYF.